The subject of this entry is one T cell receptor beta chain. This sample is drawn from a study of blood T cell repertoires in COVID-19. This CDR3 comprises 13 residues. Germline V lookup: CDR1 SNHLY, CDR2 FYNNEI. Deletions cut 7 bases from V and 2 bases from J, with 9 bases between. Libraries were prepared by immunoSEQ multiplex PCR; TCRdb keeps only in-frame clonotypes and omits some of them. This table has 110,000 to 150,000 clones, 80% to 90% appearing once. Input material: peripheral blood. The chain links TRBV2 to TRBJ1-5; weak D call: TRBD1 (5 bases). The clonotype comes from a woman in her forties with acute or convalescent COVID-19. CDR3 sequence reads: CASTGWGNQPQHF. DNA for the CDR3: TGTGCCAGCACAGGGTGGGGCAATCAGCCCCAGCATTTT.